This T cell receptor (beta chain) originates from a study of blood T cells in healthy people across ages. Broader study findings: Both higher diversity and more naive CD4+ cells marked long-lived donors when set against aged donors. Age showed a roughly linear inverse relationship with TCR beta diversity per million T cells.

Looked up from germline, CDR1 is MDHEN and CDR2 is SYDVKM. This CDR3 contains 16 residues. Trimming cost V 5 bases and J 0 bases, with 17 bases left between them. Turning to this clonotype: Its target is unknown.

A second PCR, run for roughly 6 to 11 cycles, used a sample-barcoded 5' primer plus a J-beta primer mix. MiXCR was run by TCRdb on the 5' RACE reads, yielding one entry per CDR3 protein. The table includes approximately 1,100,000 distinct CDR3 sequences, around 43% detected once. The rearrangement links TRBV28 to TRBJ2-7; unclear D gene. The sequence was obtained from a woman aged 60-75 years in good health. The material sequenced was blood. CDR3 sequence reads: CASSGPARVHSYEQYF. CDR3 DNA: TGTGCCAGCAGTGGTCCTGCCCGGGTCCACTCCTACGAGCAGTACTTC.